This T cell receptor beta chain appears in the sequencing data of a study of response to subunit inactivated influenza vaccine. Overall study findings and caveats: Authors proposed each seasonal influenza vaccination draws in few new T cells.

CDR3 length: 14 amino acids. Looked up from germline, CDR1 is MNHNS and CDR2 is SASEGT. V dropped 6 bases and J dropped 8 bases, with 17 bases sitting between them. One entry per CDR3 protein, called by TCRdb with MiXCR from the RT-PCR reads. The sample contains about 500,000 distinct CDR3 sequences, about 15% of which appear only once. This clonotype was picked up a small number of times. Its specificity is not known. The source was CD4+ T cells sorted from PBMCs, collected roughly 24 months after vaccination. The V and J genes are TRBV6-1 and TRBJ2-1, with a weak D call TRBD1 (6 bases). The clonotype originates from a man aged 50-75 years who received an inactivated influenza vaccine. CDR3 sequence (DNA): TGTGCCAGCAGGACCCTAACAGGGATCCATGAGCAGTTCTTC. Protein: CASRTLTGIHEQFF.